One and the same sample provided the 25 T cell receptor beta chains below, sequenced in a study of cytomegalovirus exposure and HLA in healthy donors. The data were produced by immunoSEQ multiplex PCR, yet TCRdb's version contains in-frame clones alone and is incomplete. Of about 64,000 clones in the sample, over 85% were seen once. Sequencing used PBMCs. The source is a woman aged 18-35 years in good health and CMV-seropositive.

The V call is TRBV6-5, the J call TRBJ1-1; D call uncertain. CDR1 and CDR2 from the germline V gene are MNHEY and SVGAGI. V shed 2 bases and J shed 6 bases, with 10 bases lying between them. The CDR3 has 13 residues. DNA for the CDR3: TGTGCCAGCAGTTACGGCCCCACCGCTGAAGCTTTCTTT. This sequence encodes CASSYGPTAEAFF.

The chain joins TRBV5-1 to TRBJ1-1, with D possibly being TRBD1 (6 bases). There are 15 residues in the CDR3. The V end was cut by 4 bases, the J end by 1 base, with 14 bases between. In germline, CDR1 is SGHRS, CDR2 YFSETQ. The CDR3 sequence is CASSLLQGANTEAFF. The DNA for the CDR3 is TGCGCCAGCAGCCTTTTACAGGGAGCGAACACTGAAGCTTTCTTT.

This rearrangement joins TRBV30 to TRBJ2-3; 11 nucleotides line up with TRBD2. This CDR3 spans 18 amino acids. Germline trimming cut 4 bases from V and 1 base from J; bases unmatched to any gene: 13. From germline, CDR1 is GTSNPN and CDR2 SVGIG (reference sequence). The CDR3 is CAWTKVAWGLAGTDTQYF. The CDR3 coding sequence is TGTGCCTGGACCAAGGTAGCCTGGGGACTAGCGGGCACAGATACGCAGTATTTT.

CDR3 bases: TGTGCCAGCAGCTCGCGAGCCGCAACAGATACGCAGTATTTT. Translation: CASSSRAATDTQYF. The chain employs TRBV5-6 and TRBJ2-3, with D uncertain. The CDR3 has 14 amino acids. Trimming took 3 bases from V and 3 from J, leaving 11 bases between them. Germline CDR1 reads SGHDT; CDR2 reads YYEEEE.

The rearrangement joins TRBV10-2 to TRBJ2-7; 8 nucleotides align to TRBD1. This CDR3 spans 14 amino acids. Germline CDR1 is WSHSY and CDR2 is SAAADI. V dropped 10 bases and J dropped 6; count of bases not matched to a gene: 14. The CDR3 nucleotides are TGCGCCACCGGGTACAGGACAGGGCCTGCCGAGCAGTACTTC. This sequence encodes CATGYRTGPAEQYF.

The rearrangement links TRBV19 to TRBJ1-1; D remains unclear. The V and J ends lost 6 bases and 3 bases respectively, with 5 bases between them. There are 11 residues in the CDR3. Germline CDR1 reads LNHDA; CDR2 reads SQIVND (reference sequence). The chain's CDR3 is CASSRDTEAFF. CDR3 nucleotides: TGTGCCAGTAGCCGGGACACTGAAGCTTTCTTT.

A remark on this clone: This sample includes further DNA sequences coding for the same CDR3. The rearrangement joins TRBV9 to TRBJ2-5; D possibly corresponds to TRBD2 (5 bases). Germline assignment: CDR1 SGDLS and CDR2 YYNGEE. Trimming took off 1 base at V and 2 bases at J, with 6 bases between the two ends. This CDR3 has 13 residues. The CDR3 DNA reads TGTGCCAGCAGCGTAAGAGGGCAAGAGACCCAGTACTTC. As protein: CASSVRGQETQYF.

In this sample, this clone turned up once. This chain uses TRBV28 with TRBJ1-2; the D is unclear. CDR1 is MDHEN, CDR2 SYDVKM, per germline. V was trimmed by 5 bases and J by 6 bases, leaving 7 bases between them. The CDR3 runs 11 residues. CDR3 sequence: CASSALHGYTF. CDR3 sequence (DNA): TGTGCCAGCAGTGCACTCCATGGCTACACCTTC.

The chain links TRBV7-9 to TRBJ1-4; the match to TRBD1 covers 9 bases. The ends lost 4 bases at V and 5 bases at J; junction bases unmatched: 5. This CDR3 comprises 15 residues. Germline CDR1 reads SEHNR; CDR2 reads FQNEAQ (reference sequence). The CDR3 DNA is TGTGCCAGCAGCTCGAACGGACAGGGGAATGAAAAACTGTTTTTT. This gives the protein CASSSNGQGNEKLFF.

This chain uses TRBV10-3 with TRBJ2-5, with 7 nucleotides matching TRBD1. This CDR3 region has 13 residues. V lost 3 bases to trimming and J lost 5 bases; unmatched junction nucleotides: 3. The V gene's germline CDR1 is ENHRY and CDR2 SYGVKD. The CDR3 DNA follows: TGTGCCATCAGTGAAGGACAGGCGGAGACCCAGTACTTC. Its protein product is CAISEGQAETQYF.

This clone was counted a single time. Other nucleotide sequences in the sample specify the same CDR3. The J gene is TRBJ1-1, the V gene TRBV5-1, with D tentatively TRBD1 (5 bases). The CDR3 has 14 residues. With 2 bases removed from V and 1 base from J, the gap between germline ends came to 9 bases. Germline V gives CDR1 SGHRS, CDR2 YFSETQ. CDR3 region: CASSFGQGNTEAFF. The CDR3 bases are TGCGCCAGCAGCTTTGGCCAGGGGAACACTGAAGCTTTCTTT.

Only a few counts were recorded for this clone. The chain couples TRBV25-1 to TRBJ2-5; a possible D gene is TRBD2 (7 bases). Germline CDR1 and CDR2: MGHDK and SYGVNS. V was shortened by 5 bases and J by 8 bases, with 21 bases between the two germline ends. The CDR3 runs 15 residues. DNA of the CDR3: TGTGCCAGCAGTTGGGAGGGGGACCCCGGGCCAACCCAGTACTTC. This sequence encodes CASSWEGDPGPTQYF.

This clone was detected a few times. This rearrangement joins TRBV19 to TRBJ2-7; D is perhaps TRBD2 (6 bases). Trimming took 3 bases from V and 1 from J, leaving 13 bases between them. In germline, CDR1 is LNHDA, CDR2 SQIVND (reference sequence). The CDR3 length is 15 residues. The CDR3, as DNA: TGTGCCAGTAGTATTGGGCAGGGAGGTTCCTACGAGCAGTACTTC. Protein: CASSIGQGGSYEQYF.

The V gene is TRBV14, the J gene TRBJ2-1, with D tentatively TRBD1 (6 bases). Trimming removed 1 base from V and 9 bases from J, with 13 bases in between. Germline V gene data show CDR1 as SGHDN and CDR2 as FVKESK. This CDR3 is built from 14 residues. The CDR3 protein is CASSQAHRDGEQFF. As DNA, the CDR3 is TGTGCCAGCAGCCAAGCCCACAGGGACGGTGAGCAGTTCTTC.

Here the CDR3 reads CASSVPGHTNTEAFF. The CDR3 DNA is TGTGCCAGTAGTGTACCGGGACATACGAACACTGAAGCTTTCTTT. V gene TRBV19 combines with J gene TRBJ1-1, with D possibly matching TRBD1 (6 bases). Trimming pared 5 bases from V and 1 base from J, leaving 14 bases between. The CDR3 has 15 amino acids. From germline, CDR1 is LNHDA and CDR2 SQIVND (reference sequence).

This clone turned up a few times. This sample also contains other DNA sequences that code for the same CDR3. The chain employs TRBV19 and TRBJ1-5; no reliable D call. Trimming pared 2 bases from V and 2 bases from J, leaving 4 bases between. The CDR3 has 13 residues. Germline CDR1 is LNHDA and CDR2 is SQIVND (reference sequence). The DNA of the CDR3 is TGTGCCAGTAGTATATCAGGCAATCAGCCCCAGCATTTT. This codes for CASSISGNQPQHF.

V usage is TRBV2 and J usage is TRBJ1-2; 10 nucleotides match TRBD1. Losses at the gene ends were 4 bases for V and 14 bases for J; bases not matched to a gene: 10. Germline loops: CDR1 SNHLY, CDR2 FYNNEI. This CDR3 is built from 13 residues. CDR3 bases: TGTGCCAGCAGTGGCCCCCCGGGACAGGGGAAAACCTTC. Its translation: CASSGPPGQGKTF.

The chain links TRBV18 to TRBJ1-1; no firm D call. CDR3 length: 13 residues. Germline-derived CDR1 and CDR2 are KGHSH and LQKENI. Deletions cut 4 bases from V and 1 base from J, with 7 bases between. The CDR3 loop is CASSRTENTEAFF. CDR3 sequence (DNA): TGTGCCAGCTCACGAACAGAGAACACTGAAGCTTTCTTT. Filled out from reference TRBV18 and TRBJ1-1, the complete variable domain reads NAGVMQNPRHLVRRRGQEARLRCSPMKGHSHVYWYRQLPEEGLKFMVYLQKENIIDESGMPKERFSAEFPKEGPSILRIQQVVRGDSAAYFCASSRTENTEAFFGQGTRLTVV.

This CDR3 is CASSMAKFPYEQYF. In nucleotides, the CDR3 is TGTGCCAGTAGTATGGCCAAATTCCCCTACGAGCAGTACTTC. The J gene is TRBJ2-7, the V gene TRBV19; the D is unclear. This CDR3 is 14 amino acids long. The V gene's germline CDR1 is LNHDA and CDR2 SQIVND (reference sequence). V was shortened by 3 bases and J by 2 bases, with 11 bases between the two germline ends.

The chain carries TRBV7-2 and TRBJ2-7, with 10 bases identical to TRBD2. The V gene end was trimmed by 6 bases and the J gene end by 0 bases; junction bases not matched to a gene: 14. Germline V CDR1 and CDR2: SGHTA, FQGNSA. The CDR3 runs 18 residues. The CDR3 sequence is CASSSFLAGAPSSYEQYF. In nucleotides, the CDR3 is TGTGCCAGCAGTTCTTTCCTAGCGGGAGCCCCGAGCTCCTACGAGCAGTACTTC.

The gene calls are TRBV7-2 and TRBJ1-5, with TRBD1 as a possible D gene (5 bases). The CDR3 contains 15 residues. With 1 base removed from V and 5 bases from J, the gap between germline ends came to 12 bases. Germline V gene sequence: CDR1 SGHTA, CDR2 FQGNSA. The CDR3 nucleotides are TGTGCCAGCAGCTTAGACCGGGGGATTGATCAGCCCCAGCATTTT. As protein: CASSLDRGIDQPQHF.

V usage is TRBV7-3 and J usage is TRBJ2-2; 10 bases are a match to TRBD2. The V and J ends lost 3 bases and 7 bases, in that order; junction bases with no gene match: 8. The germline CDR1 and CDR2 sequences are SGHTA and FQGTGA. The CDR3 extends over 16 amino acids. In DNA, the CDR3 is TGTGCCAGCAGCTTTTTTAGCGGGGGGAGTATCGGGGAGCTGTTTTTT. Protein product: CASSFFSGGSIGELFF.

The rearrangement links TRBV4-2 to TRBJ1-3; TRBD1 might be the D (6 bases). The V end was cut by 0 bases, the J end by 1 base, with 7 bases between. There are 15 residues in the CDR3. Germline V gene lookup returns CDR1 LGHNA and CDR2 YNFKEQ. The CDR3 loop is CASSQDRGSGNTIYF. The DNA for the CDR3 is TGTGCCAGCAGCCAAGATAGGGGGTCTGGAAACACCATATATTTT.

The chain combines TRBV28 with TRBJ2-3, with 8 bases fitting TRBD2. Germline values: CDR1 MDHEN, CDR2 SYDVKM. Trimming at V came to 8 bases and at J to 10 bases, leaving 5 bases not matched to a gene. The CDR3 runs 11 residues. The CDR3 nucleotides read TGTGCCAGCTCCCGGGAGGGGTCGCAGTATTTT. Protein sequence: CASSREGSQYF.

The V call is TRBV11-2, the J call TRBJ2-1; maybe TRBD1 (6 bases). The V gene's germline CDR1 is SGHAT and CDR2 FQNNGV. Trimming left V 5 bases short and J 7 bases short, with 15 bases between. This CDR3 spans 14 amino acids. This CDR3 reads CASSPNRVGNEQFF. The CDR3 nucleotides are TGTGCCAGCAGCCCCAACAGGGTAGGAAATGAGCAGTTCTTC.